The 17 T cell receptor beta chains in this list originate from one sample, sequenced in a study of human T cells and chemical hapten exposure. TCRdb reprocessed the RACE reads via MiXCR and lists one record per CDR3 protein. The data show fewer than 150,000 distinct CDR3 sequences, with roughly an eighth seen just once and 0.7% to 0.95% held by the top ten. Documented time point: patch test 1, 2 weeks after DPC sensitization. Indicated treatment: therapeutic diphenylcyclopropenone sensitization with weekly scalp DPC. The source was whole blood, collected in connection with sensitization to the hapten diphenylcyclopropenone (DPC). The source of these receptors is a man younger than 35 with alopecia areata. Some clones in this sample may be carry-over from other donors' samples.

This clonotype was seen a handful of times. The gene calls are TRBV6-6 and TRBJ1-1, with unresolved D. Germline V gives CDR1 MNHNY, CDR2 SVGAGI (reference sequence). Deletions cut 7 bases from V and 1 base from J, with 10 bases between. The CDR3 length is 13 residues. The CDR3 here is CASIGLSNTEAFF. CDR3 in DNA: TGTGCCAGCATCGGACTGTCGAACACTGAAGCTTTCTTT.

This clonotype has more than one count but fewer than ten. The chain uses TRBV29-1 and TRBJ1-1; no firm D call. The germline V gene has CDR1 SQVTM and CDR2 ANQGSEA. The CDR3 runs to 13 residues. Deletions cut 6 bases from V and 3 bases from J, with 14 bases between. CDR3 coding DNA: TGCAGCGTAACGCGGAAGGCCTACACTGAAGCTTTCTTT. Translation gives CSVTRKAYTEAFF.

This clonotype was observed a handful of times. The chain couples TRBV4-3 to TRBJ2-1, with 7 bases fitting TRBD2. Trimming at V came to 0 bases and at J to 9 bases, leaving 20 bases not matched to a gene. The CDR3 has 19 amino acids. Germline CDR1 LGHNA, CDR2 YSLEER. The CDR3 bases are TGCGCCAGCAGCCAAGATCCCAGCGGGGCTCCTCAGTCTGGGGGTGAGCAGTTCTTC. Translated, it gives CASSQDPSGAPQSGGEQFF.

J is TRBJ2-1 and V is TRBV20-1; D might be TRBD1 (6 bases). Germline CDR1 DFQATT, CDR2 SNEGSKA (reference sequence). The CDR3 loop spans 13 amino acids. CDR3 nucleotides: TGCAGGGCCACAGGGACCGGAGGCAATGAGCAGTTCTTC. This gives the protein CRATGTGGNEQFF.

The CDR3 loop reads CASSLGPGRVGYEQYF. Here the CDR3 DNA reads TGTGCCAGCAGCTTAGGTCCAGGGCGAGTTGGCTACGAGCAGTACTTC. The chain is built from TRBV7-2 and TRBJ2-7, with D possibly TRBD1 on 5 matching bases. Trimming pared 1 base from V and 3 bases from J, leaving 16 bases between. The CDR3 extends over 16 amino acids. Germline assignment: CDR1 SGHTA and CDR2 FQGNSA.

The genes are TRBV18 and TRBJ2-2, with TRBD2 identical over 7 bases. Germline values: CDR1 KGHSH, CDR2 LQKENI. The CDR3 sequence is 17 residues long. V shed 2 bases, J shed 0 bases, and the junction held 6 bases outside the gene matches. The CDR3 DNA sequence: TGTGCCAGCTCACCAGGGGAGGGGAACGCGAACACCGGGGAGCTGTTTTTT. Residues: CASSPGEGNANTGELFF.

About this clonotype: Germline and junction disagree at one end, which may indicate a read error. V gene TRBV18 combines with J gene TRBJ2-7; weak D call: TRBD2 (5 bases). CDR3 length equals 17 residues. The V gene's germline CDR1 is KGHSH and CDR2 LQKENI. The CDR3 loop reads CASSPPFGGLDSYEQYF. Written as DNA, the CDR3 is TGTGCCAGCTCCCCACCGTTCGGCGGGCTTGACTCCTACGAGCAGTACTTC.

This clonotype appeared a few times. The V gene is TRBV20-1, the J gene TRBJ1-4, with a weak D call TRBD1 (5 bases). The CDR3 runs 15 residues. Trimming took 5 bases from V and 0 from J, leaving 13 bases between them. CDR1 is DFQATT and CDR2 is SNEGSKA in the germline V gene (reference sequence). The CDR3 DNA reads as TGCAGTGCTCCCCAAGGGACCGCAACTAATGAAAAACTGTTTTTT. Translated: CSAPQGTATNEKLFF.

J is TRBJ2-3 and V is TRBV5-1; tentative D call: TRBD1 (5 bases). CDR1 is SGHRS and CDR2 is YFSETQ in the germline V gene. There are 13 residues in the CDR3. Trimming removed 2 bases from V and 5 bases from J, with 9 bases in between. CDR3 sequence: CASSFQGEDTQYF. Here the CDR3 DNA reads TGCGCCAGCAGCTTCCAGGGCGAAGATACGCAGTATTTT.

The V gene is TRBV7-8, the J gene TRBJ1-2; D not certain. The V and J ends lost 2 bases and 2 bases respectively, with 9 bases between them. The germline V gene has CDR1 SGHVS and CDR2 FQNEAQ. The CDR3 has 14 amino acids. The CDR3 sequence is CASSLFRRNYGYTF. The CDR3 bases are TGTGCCAGCAGCTTATTTAGGCGGAACTATGGCTACACCTTC.

The chain has TRBV9 and TRBJ1-4, with 9 bases lining up with TRBD1. CDR3 size: 19 residues. The germline V gene has CDR1 SGDLS and CDR2 YYNGEE. V lost 1 base and J lost 1; bases outside the gene matches: 11. This CDR3 reads CASSVSPETGGETNEKLFF. In nucleotides, the CDR3 is TGTGCCAGCAGCGTATCTCCCGAGACAGGGGGTGAAACTAATGAAAAACTGTTTTTT.

This clonotype was detected only a few times. The CDR3 loop is CASSRQGVTTEAFF. The CDR3 DNA reads as TGTGCCAGCAGCCGACAGGGGGTTACGACTGAAGCTTTCTTT. The gene calls are TRBV7-2 and TRBJ1-1; 9 positions match TRBD1. CDR1 and CDR2 (germline): SGHTA, FQGNSA. J was trimmed by 5 bases and V by 5 bases; bases with no gene match: 6. This CDR3 region has 14 residues.

The chain joins TRBV7-9 to TRBJ1-1, with a weak D call TRBD1 (5 bases). Germline V CDR1 and CDR2: SEHNR, FQNEAQ (reference sequence). The CDR3 loop spans 13 amino acids. Trimming removed 1 base from V and 3 bases from J, with 6 bases in between. The CDR3: CASSLVTDTEAFF. CDR3 DNA: TGTGCCAGCAGCTTAGTGACAGACACTGAAGCTTTCTTT. The full variable domain, its missing parts supplied by reference TRBV7-9 and TRBJ1-1, is DTGVSQNPRHKITKRGQNVTFRCDPISEHNRLYWYRQTLGQGPEFLTYFQNEAQLEKSRLLSDRFSAERPKGSFSTLEIQRTEQGDSAMYLCASSLVTDTEAFFGQGTRLTVV.

This clonotype was observed a handful of times. CDR3 bases: TGTGCCAGCAGTTGGACTAGCGGGGGGGCAGGTGAGCAGTTCTTC. This gives the protein CASSWTSGGAGEQFF. The rearrangement links TRBV6-2 or TRBV6-3 to TRBJ2-1; 15 bases align to TRBD2. Germline CDR1 is MNHEY and CDR2 is SVGEGT. The CDR3 totals 15 residues. The ends lost 4 bases at V and 9 bases at J; junction bases unmatched: 4.

This chain uses TRBV6-5 with TRBJ2-2; D unresolved. Germline-derived CDR1 and CDR2 are MNHEY and SVGAGI. This CDR3 spans 15 amino acids. Trimming cost V 5 bases and J 0 bases, with 10 bases left between them. CDR3 amino acids: CASSPRMSNTGELFF. The CDR3 DNA follows: TGTGCCAGCAGTCCCAGGATGTCGAACACCGGGGAGCTGTTTTTT.

A few counts support this clonotype. The CDR3 region is CASSSIAGAGDTQYF. The CDR3 nucleotides read TGTGCCAGCAGCTCTATAGCGGGGGCAGGAGATACGCAGTATTTT. The chain combines TRBV7-2 with TRBJ2-3; 9 bases align to TRBD2. The CDR3 spans 15 residues. With 4 bases clipped from V and 5 bases from J, the junction kept 7 bases outside the gene matches. Germline V gives CDR1 SGHTA, CDR2 FQGNSA.

The chain has TRBV5-4 and TRBJ2-7; perhaps TRBD2 as D (5 bases). This CDR3 region has 14 residues. V was shortened by 0 bases and J by 5 bases, with 12 bases between the two germline ends. CDR1 is SGHNT and CDR2 is YYREEE in the germline V gene (reference sequence). CDR3 DNA sequence: TGTGCCAGCAGCTTGGCCGGGATACCTAACGAGCAGTACTTC. It specifies CASSLAGIPNEQYF.